This T cell receptor beta chain was identified in a study of shared clonotypes between healthy human individuals. Study information: Those who served as donors were a couple of women and a few men between the ages of 18 and 49. A donor's plate count was three for CD4 naive and three for CD4 memory; CD8 naive had two and CD8 memory one.

Regarding this clone: The sample has other DNA sequences that encode this CDR3 too.

Approximately 210 ng DNA, approximately 31,000 T cell genomes, went into each sorted-subset replicate PCR. As originally analysed: Junction-only immunoSEQ data arrived without quality scores, meaning filtering differed. The repertoire was sequenced with immunoSEQ multiplex PCR; TCRdb's copy has only in-frame clones and lacks some. The V and J calls and clone size come from that table; D and trimming were worked out from the DNA. The repertoire has 1.5 million to 2.5 million clones, roughly 95% of them found once; the top ten carry approximately 1.2%. Naive CD8 cells lacked CD45RO, underwent positive selection for CCR7 and left out terminally differentiated effector memory CD45RA+ cells. The clonotype comes from a man aged 18 to 29 in good health. The sequenced sample was naive CD8+ T cells sorted from blood.

CDR3 residues: CASSVGGDGNQPQHF. The CDR3 DNA sequence: TGTGCCAGCAGCGTAGGCGGTGATGGGAATCAGCCCCAGCATTTT. V gene TRBV9 combines with J gene TRBJ1-5; D remains ambiguous. This CDR3 spans 15 amino acids. The germline V gene has CDR1 SGDLS and CDR2 YYNGEE. V lost 0 bases, J lost 4 bases, and 11 bases lay in between.